This TCR beta chain was sequenced during a study of shared clonotypes between healthy human individuals. In the study overall: The study drew on a couple of women and a few men aged 18 to 49 as donors.

This clone is a singleton in its sample. Its cognate antigen is unknown. Genomic DNA of each subset was evenly split across several immunoSEQ plates. Profiled with immunoSEQ multiplex PCR; TCRdb holds only in-frame clones, not every one. In the table there are millions of clones, around 90% of which are singletons. The study's findings and limits: Larger richness was generally estimated for naive than memory subsets.

Germline V lookup: CDR1 SGHTA, CDR2 FQGNSA. The CDR3 runs to 16 residues. Trimming removed 5 bases at V and 0 bases at J, with 13 bases between. This TCR was sampled from a man between 18 and 29 years old in good health. V usage is TRBV7-2 and J usage is TRBJ1-4, with D possibly matching TRBD1 (6 bases). The sample was naive CD4+ T cells sorted from blood. Noted subset: CD45RA+ positively selected. CDR3 protein: CASSPGQPATNEKLFF. The CDR3 bases are TGTGCCAGCAGCCCCGGACAGCCAGCAACTAATGAAAAACTGTTTTTT.